This T cell receptor (beta chain) came from a study of CD8+ T cells in alopecia areata. Study-wide findings and caveats: Tofacitinib significantly reduced both scalp clonality and expanded CD8+ clones among the top 100.

The trim removed 6 bases at V and 6 bases at J, leaving 3 bases unmatched. Germline assignment: CDR1 SGHNT and CDR2 YYREEE (reference sequence). The CDR3 consists of 14 residues. Extracted RNA was reverse transcribed, and the resulting cDNA served as sequencing template. Clones were sequenced by immunoSEQ multiplex PCR, and TCRdb holds only the in-frame ones, with some missing. The table has about 120,000 clones, more than 45% seen once. Treatment described: oral pan-JAK inhibitor, 5-10 mg twice daily. This clone was seen more than once but under ten times. Its antigen is not known. This receptor was taken from a human donor with alopecia areata. The source was CD4+ T cells sorted from blood, collected at week 4, from a patient treated with tofacitinib. This sequence joins TRBV5-4 and TRBJ1-6; 10 nucleotides align to TRBD1. CDR3 amino acids: CASNRDRGNSPLHF. The CDR3 DNA reads TGTGCCAGCAACCGGGACAGGGGTAATTCACCCCTCCACTTT.